The source of this T cell receptor beta chain is a study of human T cells and chemical hapten exposure. Time point: patch test 1, 2 weeks after DPC sensitization. The treatment is: therapeutic diphenylcyclopropenone sensitization with weekly scalp DPC. The table lists this clonotype with many counts. TCRdb processed the RACE reads anew with MiXCR; each CDR3 protein has one entry. The repertoire holds a few hundred thousand distinct CDR3 sequences, 4% to 5.5% seen once, with approximately 2.5% in the top ten. Material: whole blood, obtained in connection with sensitization to the hapten diphenylcyclopropenone (DPC). The TCR comes from a woman in her forties or fifties with alopecia areata. Some clones in this sample may be carry-over from other donors' samples.

In nucleotides, the CDR3 is TGTGCCAGCAGCCGGGGACAGACAGTATACGAGCAGTACTTC. Its protein product is CASSRGQTVYEQYF. The chain combines TRBV5-4 with TRBJ2-7; 7 positions match TRBD1. V lost 4 bases, J lost 4 bases, and 8 bases stayed unmatched. The CDR3 consists of 14 residues. Germline CDR1 and CDR2: SGHNT and YYREEE (reference sequence). The whole variable domain, remainder taken from reference TRBV5-4 and TRBJ2-7, is ETGVTQSPTHLIKTRGQQVTLRCSSQSGHNTVSWYQQALGQGPQFIFQYYREEENGRGNFPPRFSGLQFPNYSSELNVNALELDDSALYLCASSRGQTVYEQYFGPGTRLTVT.